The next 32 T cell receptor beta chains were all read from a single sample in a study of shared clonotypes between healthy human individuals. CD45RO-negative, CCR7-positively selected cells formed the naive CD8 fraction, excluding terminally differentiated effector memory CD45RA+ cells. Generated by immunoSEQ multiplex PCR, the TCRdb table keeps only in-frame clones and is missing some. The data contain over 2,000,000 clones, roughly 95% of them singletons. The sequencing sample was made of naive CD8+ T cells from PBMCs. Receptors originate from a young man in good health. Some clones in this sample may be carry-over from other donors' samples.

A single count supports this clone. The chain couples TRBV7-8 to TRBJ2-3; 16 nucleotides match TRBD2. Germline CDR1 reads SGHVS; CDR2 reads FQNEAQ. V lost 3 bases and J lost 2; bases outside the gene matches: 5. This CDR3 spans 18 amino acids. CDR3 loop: CASSLGTSGRAITDTQYF. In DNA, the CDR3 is TGTGCCAGCAGCTTGGGGACTAGCGGGAGGGCGATCACAGATACGCAGTATTTT.

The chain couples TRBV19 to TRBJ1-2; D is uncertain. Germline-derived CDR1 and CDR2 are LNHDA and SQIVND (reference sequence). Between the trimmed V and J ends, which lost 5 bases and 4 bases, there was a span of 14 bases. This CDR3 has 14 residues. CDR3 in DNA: TGTGCCAGTAGTCCCCGCTGGGCCATCTATGGCTACACCTTC. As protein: CASSPRWAIYGYTF.

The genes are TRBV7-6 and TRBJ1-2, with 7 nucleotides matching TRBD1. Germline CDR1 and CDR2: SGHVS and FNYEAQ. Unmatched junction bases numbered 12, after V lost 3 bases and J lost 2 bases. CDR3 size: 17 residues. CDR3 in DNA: TGTGCCAGCAGCTTGCGTCCGGGACAGAAAAGAAACTATGGCTACACCTTC. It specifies CASSLRPGQKRNYGYTF.

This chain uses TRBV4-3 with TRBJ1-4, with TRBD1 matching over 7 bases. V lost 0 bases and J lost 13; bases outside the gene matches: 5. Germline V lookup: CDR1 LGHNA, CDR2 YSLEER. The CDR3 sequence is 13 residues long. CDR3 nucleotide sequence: TGCGCCAGCAGCCAAGATTCTGGGACAGCACTGTTTTTT. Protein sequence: CASSQDSGTALFF.

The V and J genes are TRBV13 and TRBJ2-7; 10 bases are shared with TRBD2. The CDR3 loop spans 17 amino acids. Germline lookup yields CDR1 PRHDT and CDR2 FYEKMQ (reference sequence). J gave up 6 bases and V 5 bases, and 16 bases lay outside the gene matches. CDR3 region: CASSPTPVLAGVLEQYF. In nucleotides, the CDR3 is TGTGCCAGCAGCCCTACCCCGGTCCTAGCGGGAGTACTCGAGCAGTACTTC.

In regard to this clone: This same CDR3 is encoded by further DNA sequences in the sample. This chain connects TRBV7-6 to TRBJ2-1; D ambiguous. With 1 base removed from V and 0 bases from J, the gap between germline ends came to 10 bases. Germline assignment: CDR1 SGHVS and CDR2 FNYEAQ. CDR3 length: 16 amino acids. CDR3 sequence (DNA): TGTGCCAGCAGCTTAGGGGCCTCCCCCTCCTACAATGAGCAGTTCTTC. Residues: CASSLGASPSYNEQFF.

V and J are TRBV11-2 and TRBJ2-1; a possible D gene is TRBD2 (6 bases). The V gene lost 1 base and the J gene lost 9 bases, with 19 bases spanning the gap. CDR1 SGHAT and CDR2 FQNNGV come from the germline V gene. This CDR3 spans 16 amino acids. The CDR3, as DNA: TGTGCCAGCAGCTTAGGGAGGACGGGAGAGTTTCCTGAGCAGTTCTTC. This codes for CASSLGRTGEFPEQFF.

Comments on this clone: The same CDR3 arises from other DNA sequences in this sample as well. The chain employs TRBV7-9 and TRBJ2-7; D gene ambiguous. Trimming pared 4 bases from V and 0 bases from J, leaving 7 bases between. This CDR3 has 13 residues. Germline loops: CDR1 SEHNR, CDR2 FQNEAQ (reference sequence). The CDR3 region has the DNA TGTGCCAGCAGCTCCGGCCTCTCCTACGAGCAGTACTTC. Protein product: CASSSGLSYEQYF.

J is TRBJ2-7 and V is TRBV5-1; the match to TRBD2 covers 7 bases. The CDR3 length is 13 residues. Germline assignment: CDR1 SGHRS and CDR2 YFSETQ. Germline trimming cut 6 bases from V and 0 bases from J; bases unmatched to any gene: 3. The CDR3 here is CASNGGGSYEQYF. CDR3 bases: TGCGCCAGCAATGGGGGGGGCTCCTACGAGCAGTACTTC.

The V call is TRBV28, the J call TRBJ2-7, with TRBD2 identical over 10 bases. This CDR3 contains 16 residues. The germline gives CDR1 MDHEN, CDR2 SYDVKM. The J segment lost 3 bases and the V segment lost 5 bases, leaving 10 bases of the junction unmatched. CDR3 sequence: CASSLFSGRTFYEQYF. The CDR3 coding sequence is TGTGCCAGCAGTCTCTTTAGCGGGAGGACCTTCTACGAGCAGTACTTC.

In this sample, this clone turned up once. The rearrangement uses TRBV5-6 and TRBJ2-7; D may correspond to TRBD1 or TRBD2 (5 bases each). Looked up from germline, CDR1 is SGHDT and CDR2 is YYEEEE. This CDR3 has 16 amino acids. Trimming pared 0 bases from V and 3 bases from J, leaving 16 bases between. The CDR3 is CASSLASGRTRYEQYF. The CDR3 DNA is TGTGCCAGCAGCTTGGCCTCGGGGCGGACCCGCTACGAGCAGTACTTC.

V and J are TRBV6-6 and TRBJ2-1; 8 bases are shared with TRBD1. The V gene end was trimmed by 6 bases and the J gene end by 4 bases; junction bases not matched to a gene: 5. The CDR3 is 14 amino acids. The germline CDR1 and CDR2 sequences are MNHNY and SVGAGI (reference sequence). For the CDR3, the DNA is TGTGCCAGCAGCCCCGGGACAGGATACAATGAGCAGTTCTTC. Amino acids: CASSPGTGYNEQFF.

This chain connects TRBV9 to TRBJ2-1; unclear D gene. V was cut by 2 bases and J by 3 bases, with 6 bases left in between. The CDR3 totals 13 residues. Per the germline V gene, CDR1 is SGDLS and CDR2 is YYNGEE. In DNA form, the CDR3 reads TGTGCCAGCAGCGTTGAGGACTACAATGAGCAGTTCTTC. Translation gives CASSVEDYNEQFF.

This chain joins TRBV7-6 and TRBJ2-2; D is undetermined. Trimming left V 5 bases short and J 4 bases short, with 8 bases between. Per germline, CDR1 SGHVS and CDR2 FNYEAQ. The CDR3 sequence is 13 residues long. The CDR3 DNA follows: TGTGCCAGCAGCCGTACTACCACCGGGGAGCTGTTTTTT. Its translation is CASSRTTTGELFF. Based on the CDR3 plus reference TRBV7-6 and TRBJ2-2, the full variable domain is GAGVSQSPRYKVTKRGQDVALRCDPISGHVSLYWYRQALGQGPEFLTYFNYEAQQDKSGLPNDRFSAERPEGSISTLTIQRTEQRDSAMYRCASSRTTTGELFFGEGSRLTVL.

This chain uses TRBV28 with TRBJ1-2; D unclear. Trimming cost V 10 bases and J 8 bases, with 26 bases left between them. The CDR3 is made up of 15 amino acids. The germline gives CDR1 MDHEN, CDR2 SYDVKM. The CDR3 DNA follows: TGTGCCACCCTACACCCTAGGCCGGGATTTTTAGGCTACACCTTC. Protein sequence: CATLHPRPGFLGYTF.

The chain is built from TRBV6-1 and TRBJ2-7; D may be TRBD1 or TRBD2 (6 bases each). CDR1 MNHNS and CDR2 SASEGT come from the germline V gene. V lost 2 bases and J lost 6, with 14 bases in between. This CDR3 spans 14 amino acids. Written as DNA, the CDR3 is TGTGCCAGCAGTGAATTAGGGGGAGGAGCCGAGCAGTACTTC. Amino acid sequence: CASSELGGGAEQYF.

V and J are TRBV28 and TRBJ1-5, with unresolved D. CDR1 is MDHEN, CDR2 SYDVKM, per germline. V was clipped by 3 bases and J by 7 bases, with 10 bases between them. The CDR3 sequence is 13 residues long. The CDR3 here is CASSLVVGQPQHF. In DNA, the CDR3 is TGTGCCAGCAGTTTGGTGGTAGGGCAGCCCCAGCATTTT.

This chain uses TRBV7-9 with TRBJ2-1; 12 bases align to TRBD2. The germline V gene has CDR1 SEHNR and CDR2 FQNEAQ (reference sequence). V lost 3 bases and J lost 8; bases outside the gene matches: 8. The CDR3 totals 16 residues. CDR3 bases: TGTGCCAGCAGCTTCCCACTAGCGGGAGGACCGTATGAGCAGTTCTTC. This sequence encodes CASSFPLAGGPYEQFF.

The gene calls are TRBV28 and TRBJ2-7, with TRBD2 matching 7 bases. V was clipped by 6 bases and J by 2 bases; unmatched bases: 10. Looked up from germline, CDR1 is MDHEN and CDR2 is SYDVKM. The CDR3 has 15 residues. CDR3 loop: CASRAWGGEAYEQYF. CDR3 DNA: TGTGCCAGCAGGGCTTGGGGGGGAGAAGCCTACGAGCAGTACTTC.

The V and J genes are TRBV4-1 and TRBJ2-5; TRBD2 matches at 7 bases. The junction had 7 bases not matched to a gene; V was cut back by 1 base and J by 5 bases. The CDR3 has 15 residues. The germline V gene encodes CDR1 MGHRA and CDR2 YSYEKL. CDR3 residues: CASSQATPGGETQYF. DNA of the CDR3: TGCGCCAGCAGCCAAGCGACCCCCGGGGGGGAGACCCAGTACTTC.

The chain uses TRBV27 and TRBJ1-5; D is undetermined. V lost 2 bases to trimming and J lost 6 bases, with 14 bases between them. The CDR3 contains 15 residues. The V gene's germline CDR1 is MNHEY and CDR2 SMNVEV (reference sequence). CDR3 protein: CASSLSGGVVQPQHF. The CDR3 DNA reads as TGTGCCAGCAGTTTAAGCGGTGGGGTCGTTCAGCCCCAGCATTTT.

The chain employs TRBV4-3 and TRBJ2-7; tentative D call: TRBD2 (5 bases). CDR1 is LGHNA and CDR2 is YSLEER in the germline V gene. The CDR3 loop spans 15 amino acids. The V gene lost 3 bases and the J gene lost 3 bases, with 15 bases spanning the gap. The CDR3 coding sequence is TGCGCCAGCAGCCATGCGGTCACCGCGGGCTACGAGCAGTACTTC. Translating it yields CASSHAVTAGYEQYF.

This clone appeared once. In nucleotides, the CDR3 is TGTGCCAGCAGTCTCTATGAGCGGGAGGGCCCTGACTACAATGAGCAGTTCTTC. Protein sequence: CASSLYEREGPDYNEQFF. The gene calls are TRBV28 and TRBJ2-1, with 10 bases that match TRBD2. The CDR3 has 18 amino acids. The germline V gene encodes CDR1 MDHEN and CDR2 SYDVKM. J gave up 3 bases and V 5 bases, and 13 bases lay outside the gene matches.

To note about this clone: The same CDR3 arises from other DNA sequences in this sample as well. The CDR3 nucleotides read TGCAGCGTTGAATCCGGTTATGGCTACACCTTC. It yields the protein CSVESGYGYTF. This chain links TRBV29-1 with TRBJ1-2, with D uncertain. CDR3 length: 11 amino acids. Between the trimmed V and J ends, which lost 2 bases and 5 bases, there was a span of 6 bases. Germline assignment: CDR1 SQVTM and CDR2 ANQGSEA.

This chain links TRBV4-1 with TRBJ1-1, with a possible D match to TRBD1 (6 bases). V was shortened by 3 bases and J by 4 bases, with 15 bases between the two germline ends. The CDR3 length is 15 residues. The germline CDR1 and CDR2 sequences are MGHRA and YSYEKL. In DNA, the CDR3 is TGCGCCAGCAGCCAGCAGAGGGGGGAGGGCACTGAAGCTTTCTTT. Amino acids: CASSQQRGEGTEAFF.

Here the CDR3 reads CASSRDPVSTDTQYF. The DNA of the CDR3 is TGTGCCAGCAGCCGGGACCCTGTCAGCACAGATACGCAGTATTTT. The rearrangement links TRBV6-5 to TRBJ2-3; D tentatively reads TRBD1 or TRBD2 (5 bases each). The CDR3 contains 15 residues. Trimming stripped 6 bases from V and 0 bases from J, with 13 bases between. Germline CDR1 MNHEY, CDR2 SVGAGI.

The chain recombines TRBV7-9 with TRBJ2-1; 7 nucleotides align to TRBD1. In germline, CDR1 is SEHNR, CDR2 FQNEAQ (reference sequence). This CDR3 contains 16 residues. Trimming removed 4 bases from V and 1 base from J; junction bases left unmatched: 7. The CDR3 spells CASSSRDSFSYNEQFF. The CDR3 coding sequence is TGTGCCAGCAGCTCCCGGGACAGTTTTTCCTACAATGAGCAGTTCTTC.

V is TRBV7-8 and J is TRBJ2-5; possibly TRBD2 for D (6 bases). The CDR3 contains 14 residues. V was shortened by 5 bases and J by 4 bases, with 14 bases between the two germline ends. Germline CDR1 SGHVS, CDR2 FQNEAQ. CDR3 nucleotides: TGTGCCAGCAGCATTCCCGGGGAGGCAGAGACCCAGTACTTC. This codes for CASSIPGEAETQYF.

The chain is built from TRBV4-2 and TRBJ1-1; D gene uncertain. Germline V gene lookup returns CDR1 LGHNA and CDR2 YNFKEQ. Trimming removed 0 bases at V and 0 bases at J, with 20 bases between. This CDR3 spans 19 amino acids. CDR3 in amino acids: CASSQENLGLMFLNTEAFF. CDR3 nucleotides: TGTGCCAGCAGCCAAGAGAACCTCGGCCTGATGTTCTTGAACACTGAAGCTTTCTTT.

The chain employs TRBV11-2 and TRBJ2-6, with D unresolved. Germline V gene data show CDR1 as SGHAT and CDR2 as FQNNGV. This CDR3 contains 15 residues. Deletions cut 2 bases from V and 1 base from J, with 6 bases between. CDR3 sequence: CASSLPRSGANVLTF. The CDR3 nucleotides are TGTGCCAGCAGCTTACCCCGATCTGGGGCCAACGTCCTGACTTTC.

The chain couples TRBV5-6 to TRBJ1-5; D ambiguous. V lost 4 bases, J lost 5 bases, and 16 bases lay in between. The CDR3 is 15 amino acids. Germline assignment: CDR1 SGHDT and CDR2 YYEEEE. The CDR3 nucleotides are TGTGCCAGCAGCATGGGTACCGGGCCCCATCAGCCCCAGCATTTT. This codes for CASSMGTGPHQPQHF.

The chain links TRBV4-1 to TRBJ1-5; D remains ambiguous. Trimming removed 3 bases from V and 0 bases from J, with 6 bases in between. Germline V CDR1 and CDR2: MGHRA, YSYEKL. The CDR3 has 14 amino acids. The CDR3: CASSHVRSNQPQHF. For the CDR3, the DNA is TGCGCCAGCAGCCACGTACGTAGCAATCAGCCCCAGCATTTT.